The 19 T cell receptor beta chains reported below all come from one sample, sequenced in a study of post-analysis software for immune sequencing data. Study outcomes and limitations: Five or six TRBV segments, TRBV5-6, TRBV5-1 and TRBV20-1 among them, were found more frequent in patients than controls.

What these receptors recognize is not known. Each TCR beta cDNA library carried unique molecular identifiers. TCRdb reprocessed the PCR reads via MiXCR and lists one record per CDR3 protein. The table has a few hundred thousand distinct CDR3 sequences, under 40% seen once. The sequenced sample consisted of blood. These receptors came from a girl younger than 18 with multiple sclerosis.

This clonotype was recorded once. This chain connects TRBV20-1 to TRBJ2-5; 7 bases line up with TRBD2. This CDR3 has 13 amino acids. V dropped 7 bases and J dropped 5; count of bases not matched to a gene: 10. Germline V gives CDR1 DFQATT, CDR2 SNEGSKA (reference sequence). The CDR3 reads CSGDGDYRETQYF. The CDR3 DNA is TGCAGTGGGGACGGGGACTACAGGGAGACCCAGTACTTC.

The V call is TRBV29-1, the J call TRBJ1-1, with D tentatively TRBD1 (5 bases). The germline gives CDR1 SQVTM, CDR2 ANQGSEA. The V and J ends lost 1 base and 1 base respectively, with 7 bases between them. The CDR3 totals 13 residues. The CDR3 is CSVEGQGNTEAFF. The CDR3 nucleotides are TGCAGCGTTGAAGGTCAGGGGAACACTGAAGCTTTCTTT.

This clonotype appeared many times. The V call is TRBV28, the J call TRBJ1-5, with TRBD1 as a possible D gene (6 bases). The CDR3 consists of 13 residues. V dropped 1 base and J dropped 5 bases, with 6 bases sitting between them. Looked up from germline, CDR1 is MDHEN and CDR2 is SYDVKM. The CDR3 DNA reads as TGTGCCAGCAGTTTATACAGGGATCAGCCCCAGCATTTT. This codes for CASSLYRDQPQHF.

This clonotype showed up just a few times. V is TRBV7-2 and J is TRBJ2-3; 9 bases fit TRBD2. This CDR3 comprises 15 residues. V was clipped by 1 base and J by 8 bases; unmatched bases: 7. CDR1 is SGHTA, CDR2 FQGNSA, per germline. CDR3 sequence reads: CASSLVGGGAATQYF. In DNA, the CDR3 is TGTGCCAGCAGCTTAGTCGGCGGGGGGGCAGCTACGCAGTATTTT.

This clonotype was recorded once. The chain joins TRBV11-2 to TRBJ2-3; the D gene is possibly TRBD2 (5 bases). The V and J ends lost 1 base and 4 bases respectively, with 15 bases between them. CDR1 and CDR2 from the germline V gene are SGHAT and FQNNGV. The CDR3 contains 16 residues. The CDR3 loop is CASSLGGRGRADTQYF. CDR3 in DNA: TGTGCCAGCAGCTTAGGTGGAAGAGGGCGGGCAGATACGCAGTATTTT.

This clonotype came up once. This chain links TRBV20-1 with TRBJ2-1; D might be TRBD2 (6 bases). The V gene lost 3 bases and the J gene lost 0 bases, with 21 bases spanning the gap. This CDR3 region has 18 residues. Germline V CDR1 and CDR2: DFQATT, SNEGSKA (reference sequence). As DNA, the CDR3 is TGCAGTGCTAGTCCCCTCGTGAAGCGGGCGAGCTCCTACAATGAGCAGTTCTTC. Amino acid sequence: CSASPLVKRASSYNEQFF.

V and J are TRBV2 and TRBJ2-1; the match to TRBD2 covers 12 bases. The CDR3 loop spans 15 amino acids. J was trimmed by 4 bases and V by 11 bases; bases with no gene match: 9. In germline, CDR1 is SNHLY, CDR2 FYNNEI. CDR3: CAGLTSGGIYNEQFF. The CDR3 DNA reads TGTGCCGGGCTCACTAGCGGGGGGATTTACAATGAGCAGTTCTTC.

V is TRBV7-9 and J is TRBJ1-5; the D is unclear. This CDR3 region has 14 residues. V dropped 5 bases and J dropped 4 bases, with 12 bases sitting between them. Looked up from germline, CDR1 is SEHNR and CDR2 is FQNEAQ (reference sequence). CDR3 DNA: TGTGCCAGCAGCACCACGGCAGGAAATCAGCCCCAGCATTTT. The encoded protein is CASSTTAGNQPQHF.

This sequence joins TRBV29-1 and TRBJ2-1, with 12 bases fitting TRBD1. J gave up 9 bases and V 7 bases, and 10 bases lay outside the gene matches. This CDR3 contains 14 residues. Germline V CDR1 and CDR2: SQVTM, ANQGSEA. Here the CDR3 reads CSGSGGTGGFEQFF. The CDR3 bases are TGCAGCGGTAGCGGGGGGACAGGGGGCTTTGAGCAGTTCTTC.

The rearrangement links TRBV20-1 to TRBJ2-5; a possible D gene is TRBD2 (6 bases). CDR3 length: 12 residues. Germline V gene data show CDR1 as DFQATT and CDR2 as SNEGSKA (reference sequence). V was trimmed by 4 bases and J by 5 bases, leaving 11 bases between them. CDR3 sequence reads: CSATSAVETQYF. CDR3 DNA sequence: TGCAGTGCTACTAGCGCGGTTGAGACCCAGTACTTC.

The CDR3 nucleotides read TGTGCCAGCAGCCGCCAAGGACGGACCCTCCAGCATTTT. It is translated as CASSRQGRTLQHF. The V call is TRBV11-2, the J call TRBJ1-5; D remains ambiguous. The CDR3 sequence is 13 residues long. Germline V gene data show CDR1 as SGHAT and CDR2 as FQNNGV. Deletions cut 5 bases from V and 12 bases from J, with 17 bases between. Looking up the rest from reference TRBV11-2 and TRBJ1-5 gives the full variable domain: EAGVAQSPRYKIIEKRQSVAFWCNPISGHATLYWYQQILGQGPKLLIQFQNNGVVDDSQLPKDRFSAERLKGVDSTLKIQPAKLEDSAVYLCASSRQGRTLQHFGDGTRLSIL.

This clonotype was picked up a small number of times. This rearrangement joins TRBV20-1 to TRBJ2-7; a weak D match, TRBD2 (6 bases). Germline-derived CDR1 and CDR2 are DFQATT and SNEGSKA (reference sequence). The CDR3 has 13 amino acids. The V and J ends lost 6 bases and 5 bases respectively, with 17 bases between them. This chain's CDR3 is CSALRAGYDEQYF. CDR3 in DNA: TGCAGTGCCCTCCGGGCGGGGTACGACGAGCAGTACTTC.

V gene TRBV5-1 combines with J gene TRBJ2-7; D is uncertain. The length of the CDR3 is 15 residues. With 4 bases removed from V and 3 bases from J, the gap between germline ends came to 17 bases. CDR1 is SGHRS, CDR2 YFSETQ, per germline. In DNA form, the CDR3 reads TGCGCCAGCAGCGTGACTTCCCTGTCTGACTACGAGCAGTACTTC. Protein: CASSVTSLSDYEQYF.

This chain connects TRBV3-1 to TRBJ2-1, with 7 bases aligning to TRBD1. This CDR3 spans 14 amino acids. Germline assignment: CDR1 LGHDT and CDR2 YNNKEL (reference sequence). After removal of 1 base from V and 5 bases from J, the junction contained 2 bases not matched to a gene. CDR3 in DNA: TGTGCCAGCAGCCAAGTGGGACAGCACAATGAGCAGTTCTTC. As protein: CASSQVGQHNEQFF.

The chain combines TRBV2 with TRBJ2-5; TRBD1 matches at 10 bases. The CDR3 sequence is 14 residues long. V dropped 7 bases and J dropped 5; count of bases not matched to a gene: 7. In germline, CDR1 is SNHLY, CDR2 FYNNEI. Here the CDR3 DNA reads TGTGCCAGCAATCCGGGGGGACAGGGGGAGACCCAGTACTTC. Its protein is CASNPGGQGETQYF.

The chain recombines TRBV7-2 with TRBJ2-1, with a possible D match to TRBD2 (6 bases). The V and J ends lost 2 bases and 8 bases respectively, with 16 bases between them. This CDR3 has 15 residues. CDR1 SGHTA and CDR2 FQGNSA come from the germline V gene. DNA for the CDR3: TGTGCCAGCAGCTTACTAGGGACTCCCCGGGATGAGCAGTTCTTC. Its translation is CASSLLGTPRDEQFF.

This clonotype was picked up a small number of times. The chain joins TRBV7-9 to TRBJ1-5, with D possibly being TRBD1 (5 bases). The CDR3 length is 18 residues. V lost 1 base and J 1 base, leaving 17 bases between the germline ends. Germline V gene lookup returns CDR1 SEHNR and CDR2 FQNEAQ (reference sequence). CDR3 loop: CASSLEYNRYSSNQPQHF. The CDR3 bases are TGTGCCAGCAGCTTAGAATACAACAGGTACTCGAGCAATCAGCCCCAGCATTTT.

This clonotype was observed a handful of times. This chain joins TRBV29-1 and TRBJ1-2; D unclear. This CDR3 contains 13 residues. The germline CDR1 and CDR2 sequences are SQVTM and ANQGSEA. V was pared by 6 bases and J by 7 bases, with 18 bases between. The CDR3 loop reads CSVRSPQRIGYTF. CDR3 bases: TGCAGCGTGCGGAGTCCCCAACGTATTGGCTACACCTTC.

V is TRBV29-1 and J is TRBJ2-1; 8 nucleotides align to TRBD1. Germline loops: CDR1 SQVTM, CDR2 ANQGSEA. The CDR3 is made up of 15 amino acids. V was clipped by 2 bases and J by 7 bases; unmatched bases: 10. CDR3 coding DNA: TGCAGCGTTGAACTTCTGGACAGGGCAACGAATGAGCAGTTCTTC. Its protein is CSVELLDRATNEQFF.